The rows below give T cell receptor beta chains drawn from one sample of a study of T cells in Graves' hyperthyroidism and ophthalmopathy. TCRdb redid the calling of the multiplex PCR reads with MiXCR, one entry per CDR3 protein. The profile shows about 760,000 distinct CDR3 sequences, roughly 32% of them singletons. Material: blood. Source of these receptors: a woman in her 40s with Graves' hyperthyroidism. Both conserved end residues are part of each CDR3. D genes are given only for firm matches. Some rows mark clone size as missing; the rest say once, few, many or name a class of expanded clone.

clone size: .
V gene: TRBV2
J gene: TRBJ2-3
D gene: TRBD2
CDR3 protein: CASSDPGLAVTTSTDTQYF
CDR3 DNA: TGTGCCAGCAGTGATCCGGGACTAGCGGTTACAACTAGCACAGATACGCAGTATTTT

clone size: many
V gene: TRBV5-1
J gene: TRBJ2-7
D gene: .
CDR3 protein: CASSQETGKSYEQYF
CDR3 DNA: TGCGCCAGCAGCCAGGAGACCGGGAAGTCCTACGAGCAGTACTTC

clone size: .
V gene: TRBV19
J gene: TRBJ1-1
D gene: .
CDR3 protein: CASSMGMNTEAFF
CDR3 DNA: TGTGCCAGTAGTATGGGCATGAACACTGAAGCTTTCTTT

clone size: many
V gene: TRBV7-9
J gene: TRBJ1-2
D gene: .
CDR3 protein: CASSPGIQANYGYTF
CDR3 DNA: TGTGCCAGCAGCCCCGGGATACAAGCTAACTATGGCTACACCTTC

clone size: .
V gene: TRBV7-2
J gene: TRBJ1-1
D gene: TRBD1
CDR3 protein: CASSSPGTGSTEAFF
CDR3 DNA: TGTGCCAGCAGCTCCCCCGGGACAGGGTCGACTGAAGCTTTCTTT

clone size: .
V gene: TRBV10-3
J gene: TRBJ2-2
D gene: .
CDR3 protein: CATSGPEDTGELFF
CDR3 DNA: TGTGCCACCAGTGGCCCGGAGGACACCGGGGAGCTGTTTTTT

clone size: many
V gene: TRBV7-8
J gene: TRBJ1-2
D gene: .
CDR3 protein: CASSLTKGWGNYGYTF
CDR3 DNA: TGTGCCAGCAGCTTAACTAAGGGGTGGGGTAACTATGGCTACACCTTC

clone size: few
V gene: TRBV4-1
J gene: TRBJ2-5
D gene: .
CDR3 protein: CASSQDLPLAQKETQYF
CDR3 DNA: TGCGCCAGCAGCCAAGATTTACCGCTAGCCCAGAAAGAGACCCAGTACTTC

clone size: many
V gene: TRBV2
J gene: TRBJ2-7
D gene: .
CDR3 protein: CASSGREGYGQYF
CDR3 DNA: TGTGCCAGCAGTGGCAGGGAAGGCTACGGGCAGTACTTC

clone size: many
V gene: TRBV29-1
J gene: TRBJ1-1
D gene: .
CDR3 protein: CSVKLTEAFF
CDR3 DNA: TGCAGCGTTAAGTTGACTGAAGCTTTCTTT

clone size: .
V gene: TRBV10-2
J gene: TRBJ1-1
D gene: .
CDR3 protein: CASISRAEAFF
CDR3 DNA: TGCGCCAGCATATCCAGGGCCGAGGCTTTCTTT

clone size: .
V gene: TRBV15
J gene: TRBJ2-7
D gene: TRBD2
CDR3 protein: CATSRDKGTSVPYEQYF
CDR3 DNA: TGTGCCACCAGCAGAGATAAAGGGACTAGCGTACCCTACGAGCAGTACTTC

clone size: few
V gene: TRBV20-1
J gene: TRBJ1-5
D gene: TRBD1
CDR3 protein: CSAATGGGRPQHF
CDR3 DNA: TGCAGTGCCGCAACAGGGGGAGGACGGCCCCAGCATTTT

clone size: .
V gene: TRBV9
J gene: TRBJ2-5
D gene: .
CDR3 protein: CASSVGVEGARGDTQYF
CDR3 DNA: TGTGCCAGCAGCGTAGGAGTGGAGGGGGCGCGGGGAGATACGCAGTACTTC

clone size: few
V gene: TRBV5-1
J gene: TRBJ2-7
D gene: TRBD1
CDR3 protein: CASSQTGGGRYEQYF
CDR3 DNA: TGCGCCAGCAGCCAGACAGGGGGCGGGAGGTACGAGCAGTACTTC

clone size: .
V gene: TRBV19
J gene: TRBJ2-7
D gene: .
CDR3 protein: CASSTPGGISYEQYF
CDR3 DNA: TGTGCCAGTAGTACGCCCGGAGGAATCTCCTACGAGCAGTACTTC

clone size: .
V gene: TRBV11-2
J gene: TRBJ1-4
D gene: .
CDR3 protein: CASSLDGPTNEKLFF
CDR3 DNA: TGTGCCAGCAGCTTGGACGGACCCACTAATGAAAAACTGTTTTTT

clone size: .
V gene: TRBV6-4
J gene: TRBJ1-2
D gene: TRBD1
CDR3 protein: CASSENAAGGPYGYTF
CDR3 DNA: TGTGCCAGCAGTGAAAACGCGGCAGGGGGCCCCTATGGCTACACCTTC

clone size: .
V gene: TRBV7-9
J gene: TRBJ2-7
D gene: .
CDR3 protein: CASSDDYRSRSYERYF
CDR3 DNA: TGTGCCAGCAGTGACGATTACAGGAGCCGCTCCTACGAGCGGTACTTC

clone size: .
V gene: TRBV5-4
J gene: TRBJ1-1
D gene: .
CDR3 protein: CASSKKGPDEAFF
CDR3 DNA: TGTGCCAGCAGTAAGAAGGGTCCTGATGAAGCTTTCTTT

clone size: .
V gene: TRBV7-2
J gene: TRBJ1-1
D gene: TRBD1
CDR3 protein: CASSLAGQGVNTEAFF
CDR3 DNA: TGTGCCAGCAGCTTAGCCGGACAGGGAGTGAACACTGAAGCTTTCTTT

clone size: .
V gene: TRBV10-3
J gene: TRBJ1-5
D gene: .
CDR3 protein: CAISEGGVLSQPQHF
CDR3 DNA: TGTGCCATCAGTGAGGGAGGGGTATTGAGTCAGCCCCAGCATTTT

clone size: many
V gene: TRBV27
J gene: TRBJ1-2
D gene: .
CDR3 protein: CASSPSWGSYGYTF
CDR3 DNA: TGTGCCAGCAGTCCCTCGTGGGGCAGCTATGGCTACACCTTC